A single sample gave rise to the 20 T cell receptor beta chains below, sequenced in a study of CD8+ T cells in alopecia areata. Sequencing relied on a cDNA template that was reverse transcribed from extracted RNA. The data were produced by immunoSEQ multiplex PCR, yet TCRdb's version contains in-frame clones alone and is incomplete. This sample has 45,000 to 60,000 clones, with about 96% found just once. The sample here was CD8+ T cells sorted from blood, taken at week 0. The source is a human donor with alopecia areata.

This clone was detected once. This sample includes further DNA sequences coding for the same CDR3. The chain joins TRBV7-2 to TRBJ2-7; 9 bases map to TRBD2. The CDR3 loop spans 14 amino acids. CDR1 is SGHTA, CDR2 FQGNSA, per germline. Losses at the gene ends were 3 bases for V and 3 bases for J; bases not matched to a gene: 3. CDR3 residues: CASSFGAGGYEQYF. The CDR3 DNA is TGTGCCAGCAGCTTCGGAGCGGGGGGCTACGAGCAGTACTTC.

The J gene is TRBJ2-5, the V gene TRBV4-3, with 9 bases fitting TRBD2. Trimming took 1 base from V and 2 from J; bases not matched to a gene: 2. There are 15 residues in the CDR3. Germline loops: CDR1 LGHNA, CDR2 YSLEER. The CDR3 loop reads CASSQATSGQETQYF. CDR3 sequence (DNA): TGCGCCAGCAGCCAAGCTACTAGCGGGCAAGAGACCCAGTACTTC.

V is TRBV6-6 and J is TRBJ2-7; the D gene is possibly TRBD1 (6 bases). There are 15 residues in the CDR3. V dropped 7 bases and J dropped 3 bases, with 19 bases sitting between them. Germline CDR1 MNHNY, CDR2 SVGAGI (reference sequence). CDR3 sequence: CASTQLRDTIYEQYF. CDR3 sequence (DNA): TGTGCCAGCACCCAGCTAAGGGACACCATCTACGAGCAGTACTTC.

The chain employs TRBV4-1 and TRBJ2-7; D remains ambiguous. This CDR3 is built from 15 residues. CDR1 is MGHRA, CDR2 YSYEKL, per germline. Trimming removed 1 base from V and 0 bases from J, with 10 bases in between. The CDR3 reads CASSQGTASSYEQYF. CDR3 bases: TGCGCCAGCAGCCAAGGGACGGCGAGCTCCTACGAGCAGTACTTC.

The rearrangement joins TRBV6-6 to TRBJ2-1; D perhaps matches TRBD1 (7 bases). This CDR3 has 14 residues. Trimming cost V 6 bases and J 2 bases, with 11 bases left between them. The V gene's germline CDR1 is MNHNY and CDR2 SVGAGI (reference sequence). Here the CDR3 DNA reads TGTGCCAGCAGCCAGGGGGGACCCTACAATGAGCAGTTCTTC. The encoded protein is CASSQGGPYNEQFF.

The chain uses TRBV7-9 and TRBJ2-3, with 8 bases that match TRBD1. V lost 5 bases and J lost 0; bases outside the gene matches: 4. Germline V CDR1 and CDR2: SEHNR, FQNEAQ (reference sequence). The CDR3 has 15 residues. The DNA for the CDR3 is TGTGCCAGCAGCGGTGGACAGGGCAGCACAGATACGCAGTATTTT. This encodes CASSGGQGSTDTQYF.

This rearrangement joins TRBV29-1 to TRBJ2-7; 7 bases fit TRBD1. The CDR3 is 13 residues long. The ends lost 6 bases at V and 0 bases at J; junction bases unmatched: 5. Germline V gene sequence: CDR1 SQVTM, CDR2 ANQGSEA. The DNA for the CDR3 is TGCAGCGTGGGACAGCCCCCCTCCTACGAGCAGTACTTC. As protein: CSVGQPPSYEQYF.

The J gene is TRBJ2-7, the V gene TRBV9; D might be TRBD2 (6 bases). The CDR3 runs to 14 residues. Per the germline V gene, CDR1 is SGDLS and CDR2 is YYNGEE. V was pared by 4 bases and J by 2 bases, with 13 bases between. CDR3 coding DNA: TGTGCCAGCAGCTTCCGGGACTGGCCCTACGAGCAGTACTTC. It codes for CASSFRDWPYEQYF.

This chain links TRBV7-3 with TRBJ2-1, with D possibly being TRBD2 (5 bases). CDR3 length equals 15 residues. V was pared by 4 bases and J by 5 bases, with 15 bases between. Germline lookup yields CDR1 SGHTA and CDR2 FQGTGA. CDR3 residues: CASSSNGRANNEQFF. In DNA form, the CDR3 reads TGTGCCAGCAGCTCCAACGGGCGGGCAAACAATGAGCAGTTCTTC.

The chain recombines TRBV4-2 with TRBJ2-3; no reliable D call. The germline V and J ends were trimmed by 0 bases and 0 bases, with 10 bases remaining between them. The V gene's germline CDR1 is LGHNA and CDR2 YNFKEQ. The CDR3 runs 16 residues. The CDR3 DNA follows: TGTGCCAGCAGCCAAGAAAAGGCGGCAAGCACAGATACGCAGTATTTT. It yields the protein CASSQEKAASTDTQYF.

The chain employs TRBV29-1 and TRBJ2-1, with D uncertain. V was clipped by 6 bases and J by 2 bases, with 11 bases between them. CDR1 and CDR2 from the germline V gene are SQVTM and ANQGSEA. The CDR3 runs 13 residues. CDR3 sequence: CSVTQPTYNEQFF. The CDR3, as DNA: TGCAGCGTCACGCAACCGACCTACAATGAGCAGTTCTTC.

This chain links TRBV5-1 with TRBJ2-3; TRBD1 might be the D (5 bases). This CDR3 region has 16 residues. From germline, CDR1 is SGHRS and CDR2 YFSETQ. V gave up 6 bases and J gave up 4 bases, with 21 bases separating them. The CDR3 DNA reads as TGCGCCAGCAACCGAAACCCCGATCCGACAGCAGATACGCAGTATTTT. Amino acids: CASNRNPDPTADTQYF.

Remarks on this clone: Because the CDR3's place on the DNA is in doubt, the DNA is left out and the CDR3 is given as listed by TCRdb. This chain joins TRBV7-2 and TRBJ2-1; TRBD2 is the table's D call and was not checked against the DNA. The CDR3 has 11 residues if both end residues are counted. CDR1 is SGHTA, CDR2 FQGNSA, per germline. The CDR3 protein is CASSVGAGSVF.

The sample holds one count of this clone. This chain joins TRBV11-2 and TRBJ2-1; D gene unclear. CDR1 SGHAT and CDR2 FQNNGV come from the germline V gene. Trimming removed 0 bases at V and 5 bases at J, with 14 bases between. CDR3 length: 16 residues. CDR3 DNA: TGTGCCAGCAGCTTAGATTATTTGAGGTCAGACAATGAGCAGTTCTTC. Its protein product is CASSLDYLRSDNEQFF.

This sequence joins TRBV7-9 and TRBJ2-7; maybe TRBD1 (5 bases). V lost 5 bases, J lost 0 bases, and 11 bases lay in between. This CDR3 region has 14 residues. CDR1 and CDR2 (germline): SEHNR, FQNEAQ (reference sequence). As DNA, the CDR3 is TGTGCCAGCAGCGTTTCGACAGCCTCCTACGAGCAGTACTTC. It yields the protein CASSVSTASYEQYF. Full variable domain (missing parts from reference TRBV7-9 and TRBJ2-7): DTGVSQNPRHKITKRGQNVTFRCDPISEHNRLYWYRQTLGQGPEFLTYFQNEAQLEKSRLLSDRFSAERPKGSFSTLEIQRTEQGDSAMYLCASSVSTASYEQYFGPGTRLTVT.

J is TRBJ2-1 and V is TRBV29-1; D perhaps matches TRBD1 (5 bases). Per the germline V gene, CDR1 is SQVTM and CDR2 is ANQGSEA. V dropped 5 bases and J dropped 7 bases, with 18 bases sitting between them. There are 14 residues in the CDR3. CDR3 residues: CSVFGHSLRNEQFF. CDR3 DNA sequence: TGCAGCGTTTTTGGACACTCGCTTCGGAATGAGCAGTTCTTC.

The chain carries TRBV23-1 and TRBJ2-7; no clear D gene. TRBV23-1 is known as an ORF, though its function is uncertain. V lost 0 bases, J lost 6 bases, and 6 bases lay in between. There are 12 residues in the CDR3. CDR3 nucleotides: TGCGCCAGCAGTCAATCTTGGATCGAGCAGTACTTC. Translating gives CASSQSWIEQYF.

This rearrangement joins TRBV7-8 to TRBJ2-2; weak D call: TRBD2 (5 bases). The V gene's germline CDR1 is SGHVS and CDR2 FQNEAQ. The CDR3 runs 15 residues. V shed 1 base and J shed 7 bases, with 13 bases lying between them. The CDR3 coding sequence is TGTGCCAGCAGCTTAGGGTGGGCTAGCTTCGGGGAGCTGTTTTTT. Its translation is CASSLGWASFGELFF.

The chain carries TRBV2 and TRBJ1-1; 7 nucleotides match TRBD1. The V gene's germline CDR1 is SNHLY and CDR2 FYNNEI. The CDR3 loop spans 17 amino acids. V lost 4 bases to trimming and J lost 5 bases; unmatched junction nucleotides: 16. As DNA, the CDR3 is TGTGCCAGCAGTGTGTCCGGGGCAGGGGGATATAATACTGAAGCTTTCTTT. Translation gives CASSVSGAGGYNTEAFF.

The chain has TRBV18 and TRBJ2-2; D is possibly TRBD1 (6 bases). The CDR3 consists of 17 residues. Germline V gives CDR1 KGHSH, CDR2 LQKENI. The V end lost 4 bases, the J end lost 2 bases, and 17 bases lay between the germline ends. CDR3 amino acids: CASSLYLGTPNTGELFF. DNA for the CDR3: TGTGCCAGCTCACTTTACCTCGGGACACCCAACACCGGGGAGCTGTTTTTT.